These T cell receptor beta chains were read from a single sample in a study of blood T cell repertoires in COVID-19. Repertoires were generated with immunoSEQ multiplex PCR, while TCRdb's copy carries only in-frame clones and drops some. The table records 200,000 or so clones, about 88% of them present only once. Material for sequencing was peripheral blood. The source is a woman aged 40 to 50 who had recovered from COVID-19. Both conserved end residues are part of each CDR3. D genes are given only for firm matches. Size tells how often a clone was seen (once, few, many) or the class of an expanded clone, and some rows leave it out.

v_gene	d_gene	abundance	j_gene	CDR3nt	CDR3aa
TRBV7-2	TRBD2	.	TRBJ2-3	TGTGCCAGCAGCTTAACCCATCCTCGACTAGCGGGCCTCACAGATACGCAGTATTTT	CASSLTHPRLAGLTDTQYF
TRBV19	TRBD1	.	TRBJ2-3	TGTGCCAGTAGTATCCGGGACAGGGCCCCGGGGCAGTATTTT	CASSIRDRAPGQYF
TRBV30	.	.	TRBJ1-1	TGTGCCTGGAGGGAGGACCGGGGAGGTGAAGCTTTCTTT	CAWREDRGGEAFF
TRBV7-9	.	.	TRBJ2-3	TGTGCCAGCAGCTTAGTGGTGCAGGCCGGCGATACGCAGTATTTT	CASSLVVQAGDTQYF
TRBV6-6	.	.	TRBJ2-1	TGTGCCAGCAGTTTTCTAGAAAAGCAGTTCTTC	CASSFLEKQFF
TRBV28	TRBD1	.	TRBJ1-2	TGTGCCAGCAGTTTCGGGGACAGGGGGCGATATGGCTACACCTTC	CASSFGDRGRYGYTF
TRBV12-5	.	once	TRBJ1-4	TGTGGATACCACGGGACAAAGTATGAAAAACTGTTTTTT	CGYHGTKYEKLFF
TRBV6-1	TRBD1	.	TRBJ1-6	TGTGCCAGCACTGGACAGGGCAATTCACCCCTCCACTTT	CASTGQGNSPLHF
TRBV4-2	.	.	TRBJ2-7	TGTGCCAGCAGCCAAGACGGCAGGTCCGAGAACTACGAGCAGTACTTC	CASSQDGRSENYEQYF
TRBV30	TRBD1	.	TRBJ2-7	TGTGCCTGGAGTGGGGGACAGGGGAAAAACTACGAGCAGTACTTC	CAWSGGQGKNYEQYF
TRBV2	.	.	TRBJ2-7	TGTGCCAGCAGTCCCCCTAGCGCCAGCTCCTACGAGCAGTACTTC	CASSPPSASSYEQYF
TRBV30	.	.	TRBJ2-1	TGTGCCTGGAGTCCAACCCGGGATTACGGGCAGTTCTTC	CAWSPTRDYGQFF
TRBV2	.	.	TRBJ1-2	TGTGCCAGCGCCGGGACAAGGCAGACCACTAACTATGGCTACACCTTC	CASAGTRQTTNYGYTF
TRBV30	.	.	TRBJ1-4	TGTGCCTGGCGCGGAGGAAGTAGGGCAACTAATGAAAAACTGTTTTTT	CAWRGGSRATNEKLFF
TRBV6-1	.	.	TRBJ1-5	TGTGCCAGCAGTGGGAGGAGCAACAGGGTTAGCAATCAGCCCCAGCATTTT	CASSGRSNRVSNQPQHF
TRBV6-9	TRBD1	.	TRBJ1-2	TGTGCCAGTAGGGACAGCATTAACTATGGCTACACCTTC	CASRDSINYGYTF
TRBV5-1	.	.	TRBJ1-5	TGCGCCAGCAGCTTACAGGGCCCGTATAGCAATCAGCCCCAGCATTTT	CASSLQGPYSNQPQHF
TRBV18	TRBD1	.	TRBJ1-2	TGTGCCAGCTCACCCACTTGGGACAGTCTAAACTATGGCTACACCTTC	CASSPTWDSLNYGYTF
TRBV6-5	TRBD1	.	TRBJ2-7	TGTGCCAGCAAAATGGGACAGGGGGGTTACGAGCAGTACTTC	CASKMGQGGYEQYF
TRBV3-1/TRBV3-2	TRBD1	.	TRBJ2-1	TGTGCCAGCAGACCCGGACAGGGGAACGGTGAGCAGTTCTTC	CASRPGQGNGEQFF
TRBV25-1	.	once	TRBJ1-2	TGTGCCAGCATTGGAGGAGGGTCGGGTCCGGGTGGCTACACCTTC	CASIGGGSGPGGYTF
TRBV29-1	.	.	TRBJ2-1	TGCAGCGTTGCGTCTAGCTACAATGAGCAGTTCTTC	CSVASSYNEQFF
TRBV4-1	.	.	TRBJ2-3	TGCGCCAGCAGCCAAGAAGGGCCAGGGGTTGATACGCAGTATTTT	CASSQEGPGVDTQYF
TRBV5-4	TRBD2	.	TRBJ2-7	TGTGCCAGCAGCTTAGGGCGCGGGGGGTACGATTACGAGCAGTACTTC	CASSLGRGGYDYEQYF
TRBV19	.	.	TRBJ2-1	TGTGCCAGTACCTCCTTGGGGGGAGGCGGGGCAAATCGGGACAATGAGCAGTTCTTC	CASTSLGGGGANRDNEQFF
TRBV6-5	.	.	TRBJ2-6	TGTGCCAGCAGGCGCATCAACTCTGGGGCCAACGTCCTGACTTTC	CASRRINSGANVLTF